This T cell receptor beta chain was sequenced during a study of naive and memory T cell subsets. Whole-study results and caveats: Especially in CD8 cells, naive repertoires contained a few larger clonotypes, possibly CD45RA-re-expressing memory cells.

CD4+ T cell IFNgamma after overnight CMV lysate exposure gave donor CMV status. The V gene end was trimmed by 6 bases and the J gene end by 9 bases; junction bases not matched to a gene: 18. Germline V gene data show CDR1 as SEHNR and CDR2 as FQNEAQ (reference sequence). CDR3 size: 17 residues. The beta constant-region primer was an equimolar mix of two oligonucleotides covering TRBC1 and TRBC2. Four rounds of PCR amplified the ligated cDNA using nested alpha and beta constant-region primers plus SP2. TCRdb reanalysed the UMI-ligation and nested PCR reads using MiXCR and keeps one entry per CDR3 protein. The sample contains approximately 140,000 distinct CDR3 sequences, over 20% of which appear only once. In the case of this clonotype: Its antigen is undetermined.

This receptor was obtained from a human donor in good health. Sequencing was performed on naive CD4+ T cells from blood. The genes are TRBV7-9 and TRBJ2-1, with 9 bases identical to TRBD1. CDR3 region: CASSLRGGGQGSGEQFF. DNA of the CDR3: TGTGCCAGCAGTCTCAGAGGCGGGGGACAGGGTTCGGGTGAGCAGTTCTTC.